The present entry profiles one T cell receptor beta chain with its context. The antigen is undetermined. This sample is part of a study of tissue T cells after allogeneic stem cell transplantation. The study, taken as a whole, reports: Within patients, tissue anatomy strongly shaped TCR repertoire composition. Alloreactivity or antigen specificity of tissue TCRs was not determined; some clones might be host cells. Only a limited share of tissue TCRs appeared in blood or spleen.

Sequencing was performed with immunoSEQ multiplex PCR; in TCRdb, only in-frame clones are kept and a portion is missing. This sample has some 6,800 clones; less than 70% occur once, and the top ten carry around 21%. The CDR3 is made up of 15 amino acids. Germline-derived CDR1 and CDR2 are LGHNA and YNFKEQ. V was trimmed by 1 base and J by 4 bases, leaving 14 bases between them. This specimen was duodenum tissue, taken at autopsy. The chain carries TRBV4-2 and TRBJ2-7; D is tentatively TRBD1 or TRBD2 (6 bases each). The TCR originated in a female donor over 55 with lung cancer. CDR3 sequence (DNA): TGTGCCAGCAGCCAAGTGTCGGGGGCGGGATACGAGCAGTACTTC. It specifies CASSQVSGAGYEQYF.